Following are 4 T cell receptor beta chains from one sample sequenced in a study of cytomegalovirus exposure and HLA in healthy donors. Here immunoSEQ multiplex PCR was the method, and the copy in TCRdb shows in-frame clones only, minus some. The sample lists around 150,000 clones; approximately 96% were seen once. Material: PBMCs. The receptors stem from a woman younger than 35 in good health and CMV-seronegative.

This rearrangement joins TRBV18 to TRBJ1-5; no clear D. This CDR3 is built from 14 residues. Germline V gene lookup returns CDR1 KGHSH and CDR2 LQKENI. Trimming stripped 6 bases from V and 2 bases from J, with 11 bases between. Here the CDR3 DNA reads TGTGCCAGCTCTTCGGACGGGGGCAATCAGCCCCAGCATTTT. Amino acids: CASSSDGGNQPQHF.

The chain links TRBV19 to TRBJ2-6; D may be TRBD1 (5 bases). Deletions cut 6 bases from V and 2 bases from J, with 11 bases between. The CDR3 consists of 15 residues. Germline CDR1 LNHDA, CDR2 SQIVND (reference sequence). The CDR3 is CASRSQGAGANVLTF. Written as DNA, the CDR3 is TGTGCCAGTAGATCCCAGGGTGCTGGGGCCAACGTCCTGACTTTC.

This chain uses TRBV30 with TRBJ2-7; TRBD1 agrees at 9 bases. CDR3 length: 15 amino acids. Losses at the gene ends were 7 bases for V and 0 bases for J; bases not matched to a gene: 10. Germline assignment: CDR1 GTSNPN and CDR2 SVGIG (reference sequence). The CDR3 is CASSSRDRVSYEQYF. In DNA, the CDR3 is TGTGCCTCATCGTCCCGGGACAGGGTCTCCTACGAGCAGTACTTC.

This clone is a singleton in its sample. This sequence joins TRBV27 and TRBJ2-7, with 10 bases aligning to TRBD1. The CDR3 runs 14 residues. V lost 5 bases, J lost 4 bases, and 5 bases stayed unmatched. Germline V gene lookup returns CDR1 MNHEY and CDR2 SMNVEV (reference sequence). The CDR3 region is CASSGRDRGYEQYF. For the CDR3, the DNA is TGTGCCAGCAGTGGGAGGGACAGGGGATACGAGCAGTACTTC.